This passage covers 29 T cell receptor beta chains from one sample sequenced in a study of blood T cell repertoires in COVID-19. Method: immunoSEQ multiplex PCR; TCRdb's copy keeps in-frame clones and lacks some. This table has roughly 200,000 clones, 75% to 85% appearing once. The specimen was peripheral blood. These receptors were obtained from a woman aged 40-49 years with COVID-19, enrolled during active disease.

The J gene is TRBJ1-2, the V gene TRBV4-1; D gene unclear. The germline V and J ends were trimmed by 1 base and 8 bases, with 8 bases remaining between them. The germline gives CDR1 MGHRA, CDR2 YSYEKL. CDR3 length: 12 amino acids. This CDR3 reads CASSQGLEGYTF. The CDR3 DNA reads as TGCGCCAGCAGCCAAGGATTGGAGGGCTACACCTTC.

This chain links TRBV6-1 with TRBJ2-2; D may be TRBD2 (6 bases). CDR1 and CDR2 from the germline V gene are MNHNS and SASEGT. The V end lost 4 bases, the J end lost 4 bases, and 16 bases lay between the germline ends. The CDR3 totals 16 residues. CDR3 protein: CASSGRVNSGTGELFF. The CDR3 DNA reads as TGTGCCAGCAGTGGGAGGGTTAACTCGGGCACCGGGGAGCTGTTTTTT.

The V and J genes are TRBV6-1 and TRBJ2-2, with a weak D call TRBD1 (6 bases). This CDR3 has 14 amino acids. CDR1 is MNHNS, CDR2 SASEGT, per germline. Trimming pared 2 bases from V and 7 bases from J, leaving 11 bases between. CDR3 region: CASSEQGFGGELFF. The CDR3 DNA is TGTGCCAGCAGTGAACAGGGGTTCGGCGGGGAGCTGTTTTTT.

V usage is TRBV11-2 and J usage is TRBJ2-7; TRBD1 matches at 8 bases. Germline lookup yields CDR1 SGHAT and CDR2 FQNNGV. This CDR3 comprises 13 residues. After removal of 6 bases from V and 3 bases from J, the junction contained 4 bases not matched to a gene. The CDR3 here is CASRLDRDYEQYV. CDR3 DNA: TGTGCCAGCAGACTGGACAGGGACTACGAGCAGTACGTC.

The chain couples TRBV19 to TRBJ2-2; no clear D gene. V lost 3 bases, J lost 6 bases, and 8 bases lay in between. The germline V gene encodes CDR1 LNHDA and CDR2 SQIVND (reference sequence). This CDR3 contains 13 residues. DNA of the CDR3: TGTGCCAGTAGTATCGAGGCGGCCGGGGAGCTGTTTTTT. This encodes CASSIEAAGELFF.

The CDR3 here is CASSADSYEQYF. The CDR3 DNA reads TGTGCCAGCTCGGCTGACTCCTACGAGCAGTACTTC. The chain recombines TRBV18 with TRBJ2-7; no definite D call. The CDR3 is made up of 12 amino acids. Trimming shortened V by 6 bases and J by 0 bases, and 6 bases separated the two germline ends. CDR1 KGHSH and CDR2 LQKENI come from the germline V gene.

The CDR3 coding sequence is TGTGCCTGGAGTCCGTTAGGACAGAAAAACATTCAGTACTTC. As protein: CAWSPLGQKNIQYF. J is TRBJ2-4 and V is TRBV30; possible D gene TRBD1, 6 bases. The germline gives CDR1 GTSNPN, CDR2 SVGIG (reference sequence). This CDR3 is built from 14 residues. V lost 2 bases and J 4 bases, leaving 12 bases between the germline ends.

This chain connects TRBV6-5 to TRBJ1-3; 7 bases line up with TRBD1. This CDR3 region has 14 residues. The V gene end was trimmed by 7 bases and the J gene end by 2 bases; junction bases not matched to a gene: 5. Per germline, CDR1 MNHEY and CDR2 SVGAGI. Written as DNA, the CDR3 is TGTGCCAGCAACCTAGACAGGGCTGGAAACACCATATATTTT. It codes for CASNLDRAGNTIYF.

The chain employs TRBV20-1 and TRBJ1-1, with a possible D match to TRBD1 (5 bases). The V gene's germline CDR1 is DFQATT and CDR2 SNEGSKA (reference sequence). The CDR3 is 11 residues long. CDR3 nucleotide sequence: TGCGGCTCCGGGGGAAACACTGAAGCTTTCTTT. It encodes CGSGGNTEAFF.

The chain links TRBV19 to TRBJ1-5, with TRBD1 matching over 7 bases. The junction had 5 bases not matched to a gene; V was cut back by 6 bases and J by 3 bases. Per the germline V gene, CDR1 is LNHDA and CDR2 is SQIVND (reference sequence). The CDR3 runs to 14 residues. The CDR3 protein is CASSTTGFNQPQHF. In DNA, the CDR3 is TGTGCCAGTAGCACGACAGGGTTCAATCAGCCCCAGCATTTT. Filled out from reference TRBV19 and TRBJ1-5, the complete variable domain reads DGGITQSPKYLFRKEGQNVTLSCEQNLNHDAMYWYRQDPGQGLRLIYYSQIVNDFQKGDIAEGYSVSREKKESFPLTVTSAQKNPTAFYLCASSTTGFNQPQHFGDGTRLSIL.

The chain recombines TRBV9 with TRBJ2-2; D gene unclear. Trimming took off 0 bases at V and 6 bases at J, with 12 bases between the two ends. The germline V gene encodes CDR1 SGDLS and CDR2 YYNGEE. The CDR3 is made up of 15 amino acids. The CDR3 nucleotides read TGTGCCAGCAGCGTAGGACTGGAAAGGTCCGGGGAGCTGTTTTTT. Residues: CASSVGLERSGELFF. Full variable domain (remainder filled in from reference TRBV9 and TRBJ2-2): DSGVTQTPKHLITATGQRVTLRCSPRSGDLSVYWYQQSLDQGLQFLIQYYNGEERAKGNILERFSAQQFPDLHSELNLSSLELGDSALYFCASSVGLERSGELFFGEGSRLTVL.

The chain is built from TRBV18 and TRBJ1-4, with 8 bases identical to TRBD1. Germline V lookup: CDR1 KGHSH, CDR2 LQKENI. The junction had 4 bases not matched to a gene; V was cut back by 0 bases and J by 4 bases. The CDR3 runs 16 residues. This CDR3 reads CASSPPRGQGNEKLFF. The CDR3 region has the DNA TGTGCCAGCTCACCACCGCGAGGACAGGGTAATGAAAAACTGTTTTTT.

As concerns this clone: One junction end does not reproduce the germline sequence, and a read error may be involved. The chain joins TRBV9 to TRBJ2-2; D not certain. The CDR3 sequence is 14 residues long. Germline values: CDR1 SGDLS, CDR2 YYNGEE. CDR3 bases: TGTGCCAGCAACGTAGTTGTGGGCCCCGGGGAGCTGTTTTTT. It is translated as CASNVVVGPGELFF. Full variable domain (outside the CDR3, taken from reference TRBV9 and TRBJ2-2): DSGVTQTPKHLITATGQRVTLRCSPRSGDLSVYWYQQSLDQGLQFLIQYYNGEERAKGNILERFSAQQFPDLHSELNLSSLELGDSALYFCASNVVVGPGELFFGEGSRLTVL.

J is TRBJ1-2 and V is TRBV19; D is undetermined. V shed 6 bases and J shed 0 bases, with 17 bases lying between them. The germline V gene has CDR1 LNHDA and CDR2 SQIVND (reference sequence). This CDR3 has 16 residues. The CDR3 nucleotides are TGTGCCAGTAGGGGAGTAGTCGGGTCTTCTAACTATGGCTACACCTTC. Encoded protein: CASRGVVGSSNYGYTF.

This clone showed up just a few times. This rearrangement joins TRBV5-4 to TRBJ1-1; possible D gene TRBD1, 5 bases. The CDR3 is 15 residues long. The germline CDR1 and CDR2 sequences are SGHNT and YYREEE (reference sequence). V lost 4 bases, J lost 0 bases, and 13 bases lay in between. The CDR3 spells CASSMGLSVNTEAFF. The CDR3 DNA reads TGTGCCAGCAGCATGGGGCTTTCCGTGAACACTGAAGCTTTCTTT.

This clone showed up just once. CDR3 DNA: TGCGCCAGCAGTCCTGACAGGGGATCCTATGGCTACACCTTC. Amino acids: CASSPDRGSYGYTF. The chain carries TRBV10-2 and TRBJ1-2; 8 bases line up with TRBD1. Trimming cost V 5 bases and J 4 bases; bases outside gene matches: 6. Germline V gives CDR1 WSHSY, CDR2 SAAADI. CDR3 size: 14 residues.

This chain uses TRBV18 with TRBJ2-5, with no clear D. The CDR3 contains 13 residues. The V end was cut by 0 bases, the J end by 4 bases, with 6 bases between. Germline assignment: CDR1 KGHSH and CDR2 LQKENI. The CDR3 sequence is CASSPPSGETQYF. The CDR3 nucleotides read TGTGCCAGCTCACCACCGTCGGGAGAGACCCAGTACTTC.

The chain employs TRBV15 and TRBJ2-3, with TRBD1 identical over 12 bases. CDR1 and CDR2 from the germline V gene are LNHNV and YYDKDF (reference sequence). Germline trimming cut 3 bases from V and 3 bases from J; bases unmatched to any gene: 4. The CDR3 spans 16 residues. The CDR3 DNA sequence: TGTGCCACCAGCAGGGGACAGGGGGCTGTGACAGATACGCAGTATTTT. Encoded protein: CATSRGQGAVTDTQYF.

This chain joins TRBV2 and TRBJ1-5; TRBD1 agrees at 10 bases. V lost 2 bases, J lost 4 bases, and 14 bases stayed unmatched. The length of the CDR3 is 19 residues. CDR1 and CDR2 from the germline V gene are SNHLY and FYNNEI. CDR3 region: CASSEWSWGQGTTNQPQHF. The CDR3 DNA reads as TGTGCCAGCAGTGAATGGAGCTGGGGACAGGGGACAACAAATCAGCCCCAGCATTTT.

The chain is built from TRBV5-1 and TRBJ1-1; 8 bases are shared with TRBD1. From germline, CDR1 is SGHRS and CDR2 YFSETQ. The CDR3 loop spans 14 amino acids. After removal of 5 bases from V and 6 bases from J, the junction contained 9 bases not matched to a gene. CDR3 in amino acids: CASRGTGFTAEAFF. The CDR3, as DNA: TGCGCCAGCAGAGGGACAGGTTTTACGGCTGAAGCTTTCTTT.

The table lists this clone with a few counts. The chain links TRBV13 to TRBJ2-3, with D hard to call. V gave up 5 bases and J gave up 2 bases, with 8 bases separating them. The CDR3 extends over 13 amino acids. CDR1 is PRHDT, CDR2 FYEKMQ, per germline (reference sequence). CDR3 sequence reads: CASSARITDTQYF. The CDR3, as DNA: TGTGCCAGCAGCGCGAGGATCACAGATACGCAGTATTTT.

In this sample, this clone turned up a few times. The gene calls are TRBV7-3 and TRBJ2-1; the match to TRBD1 covers 10 bases. The CDR3 has 21 amino acids. Germline V gives CDR1 SGHTA, CDR2 FQGTGA. V was clipped by 2 bases and J by 7 bases; unmatched bases: 23. The CDR3 DNA follows: TGTGCCAGCAGCTTATGGTCCCCGGGACAGGGGATTTGGGGTGTGGGGAATGAGCAGTTCTTC. It yields the protein CASSLWSPGQGIWGVGNEQFF.

The sample holds a few counts of this clone. The chain employs TRBV5-6 and TRBJ1-3; 9 bases line up with TRBD1. Germline-derived CDR1 and CDR2 are SGHDT and YYEEEE. The V segment lost 3 bases and the J segment 0 bases; nucleotides outside the gene matches: 4. The CDR3 contains 16 residues. The CDR3 DNA reads TGTGCCAGCAGCTGGGGACAGGGTCCCTCTGGAAACACCATATATTTT. Translation: CASSWGQGPSGNTIYF.

The CDR3 protein is CASSFASGRYEQYF. The CDR3 nucleotides read TGTGCCAGCAGTTTCGCTAGCGGGAGGTACGAGCAGTACTTC. The chain carries TRBV27 and TRBJ2-7, with 11 bases that match TRBD2. CDR1 and CDR2 from the germline V gene are MNHEY and SMNVEV (reference sequence). This CDR3 is 14 amino acids long. J was trimmed by 4 bases and V by 3 bases; bases with no gene match: 2.

The V and J genes are TRBV3-1 (or the pseudogene TRBV3-2) and TRBJ1-2; a weak D match, TRBD1 (5 bases). Germline V CDR1 and CDR2: LGHDT, YNNKEL (reference sequence). The ends were cut back, 5 bases at V and 6 bases at J, with 19 bases in the middle. This CDR3 comprises 15 residues. The CDR3 spells CASSERRDFGHGYTF. CDR3 nucleotide sequence: TGTGCCAGCAGCGAACGTCGGGACTTTGGGCATGGCTACACCTTC.

This clone was detected only a few times. The identical CDR3 is also encoded by other nucleotide sequences in the sample. The chain links TRBV5-6 to TRBJ1-5; TRBD1 might be the D (5 bases). The CDR3 has 14 amino acids. V shed 0 bases and J shed 5 bases, with 9 bases lying between them. The germline gives CDR1 SGHDT, CDR2 YYEEEE. The CDR3 region is CASSLGGGDQPQHF. Here the CDR3 DNA reads TGTGCCAGCAGCTTGGGTGGAGGGGATCAGCCCCAGCATTTT.

The genes are TRBV7-9 and TRBJ2-5; a weak D match, TRBD2 (6 bases). Germline V gene sequence: CDR1 SEHNR, CDR2 FQNEAQ (reference sequence). This CDR3 spans 13 amino acids. The V end was cut by 10 bases, the J end by 5 bases, with 17 bases between. The CDR3 DNA reads as TGTGCCAACAGTCTCGCAGGGAGGGAGACCCAGTACTTC. This encodes CANSLAGRETQYF.

V usage is TRBV9 and J usage is TRBJ2-6; TRBD1 matches at 8 bases. CDR3 length: 16 amino acids. The germline CDR1 and CDR2 sequences are SGDLS and YYNGEE. V lost 6 bases to trimming and J lost 2 bases; unmatched junction nucleotides: 7. This CDR3 reads CASTQTGGAGANVLTF. The CDR3 nucleotides read TGTGCCAGCACCCAAACAGGGGGAGCTGGGGCCAACGTCCTGACTTTC. The full variable domain, rest sourced from reference TRBV9 and TRBJ2-6, is DSGVTQTPKHLITATGQRVTLRCSPRSGDLSVYWYQQSLDQGLQFLIQYYNGEERAKGNILERFSAQQFPDLHSELNLSSLELGDSALYFCASTQTGGAGANVLTFGAGSRLTVL.

This clone was counted a single time. The rearrangement joins TRBV28 to TRBJ2-4; TRBD1 agrees at 7 bases. V gave up 7 bases and J gave up 8 bases; unmatched junction bases: 11. Germline V lookup: CDR1 MDHEN, CDR2 SYDVKM. This CDR3 is 14 amino acids long. CDR3 sequence (DNA): TGTGCCAGCACCTTATCCGGGACAGACGACATTCAGTACTTC. This gives the protein CASTLSGTDDIQYF.